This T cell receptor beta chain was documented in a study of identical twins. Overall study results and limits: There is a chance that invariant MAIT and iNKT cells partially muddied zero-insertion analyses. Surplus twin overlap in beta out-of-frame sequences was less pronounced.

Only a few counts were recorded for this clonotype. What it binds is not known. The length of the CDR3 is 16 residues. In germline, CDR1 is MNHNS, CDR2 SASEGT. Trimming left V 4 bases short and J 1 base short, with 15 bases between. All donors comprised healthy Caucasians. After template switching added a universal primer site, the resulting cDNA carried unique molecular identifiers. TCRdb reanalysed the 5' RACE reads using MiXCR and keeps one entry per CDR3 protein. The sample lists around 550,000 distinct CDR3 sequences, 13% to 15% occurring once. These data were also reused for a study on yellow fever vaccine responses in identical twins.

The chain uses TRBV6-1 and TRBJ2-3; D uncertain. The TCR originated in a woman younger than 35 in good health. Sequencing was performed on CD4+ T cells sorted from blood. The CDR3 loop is CASSVPLMDGTDTQYF. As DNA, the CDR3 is TGTGCCAGCAGTGTCCCGCTGATGGACGGCACAGATACGCAGTATTTT.